A single sample is the source of the 7 T cell receptor beta chains below, sequenced in a study of shared clonotypes between healthy human individuals. The protocol was immunoSEQ multiplex PCR, while the TCRdb copy is restricted to in-frame clones and leaves out a portion. This sample has more than 80,000 clones; roughly 69% occur once, and the top ten carry around 41%. The sequenced sample consisted of memory CD8+ T cells sorted from blood. Described subset: CD45RO+ cells pooled with CCR7-negative TemRA cells. Source of these receptors: a young man in good health.

The rearrangement joins TRBV27 to TRBJ2-1; 12 bases are shared with TRBD2. This CDR3 spans 14 amino acids. Germline V CDR1 and CDR2: MNHEY, SMNVEV (reference sequence). Trimming removed 8 bases from V and 10 bases from J; junction bases left unmatched: 9. The CDR3 sequence: CASSETSGRREQFF. As DNA, the CDR3 is TGTGCCAGCTCGGAGACTAGCGGGAGACGGGAGCAGTTCTTC.

This chain uses TRBV5-4 with TRBJ2-7; D is uncertain. The germline CDR1 and CDR2 sequences are SGHNT and YYREEE (reference sequence). CDR3 length: 12 residues. V was pared by 0 bases and J by 1 base, with 2 bases between. The DNA for the CDR3 is TGTGCCAGCAGCTTGGCGTCCTACGAGCAGTACTTC. This encodes CASSLASYEQYF.

The rearrangement uses TRBV5-4 and TRBJ2-7; tentatively, D is TRBD1 (7 bases). The V gene's germline CDR1 is SGHNT and CDR2 YYREEE (reference sequence). Trimming took off 1 base at V and 7 bases at J, with 21 bases between the two ends. The CDR3 sequence is 16 residues long. The CDR3 sequence is CASSLQGGTGRLEQYF. Here the CDR3 DNA reads TGTGCCAGCAGCTTGCAGGGGGGAACAGGACGGCTTGAGCAGTACTTC.

The genes are TRBV6-4 and TRBJ1-5; 10 positions agree with TRBD1. Germline assignment: CDR1 MRHNA and CDR2 SNTAGT. J lost 10 bases, V lost 6 bases, and 6 bases had no gene match. This CDR3 is built from 13 residues. Written as DNA, the CDR3 is TGTGCCAGCAGGGCGGGACAGGGGACCCCCCAGCATTTT. Translation: CASRAGQGTPQHF.

J is TRBJ2-2 and V is TRBV7-6, with D tentatively TRBD2 (5 bases). Trimming stripped 5 bases from V and 0 bases from J, with 10 bases between. The CDR3 is made up of 15 amino acids. Germline V gives CDR1 SGHVS, CDR2 FNYEAQ. The CDR3 nucleotides read TGTGCCAGCAGCGCCGAGACTACGAACACCGGGGAGCTGTTTTTT. This translates into CASSAETTNTGELFF. The full variable domain, its missing parts supplied by reference TRBV7-6 and TRBJ2-2, is GAGVSQSPRYKVTKRGQDVALRCDPISGHVSLYWYRQALGQGPEFLTYFNYEAQQDKSGLPNDRFSAERPEGSISTLTIQRTEQRDSAMYRCASSAETTNTGELFFGEGSRLTVL.

V and J are TRBV5-1 and TRBJ2-2, with D possibly called TRBD1 or TRBD2 (5 bases each). Germline CDR1 is SGHRS and CDR2 is YFSETQ. There are 17 residues in the CDR3. V shed 7 bases and J shed 3 bases, with 22 bases lying between them. CDR3 region: CASATQGADIHTGELFF. CDR3 DNA: TGCGCCAGCGCTACCCAGGGAGCCGACATACACACCGGGGAGCTGTTTTTT.

This clone was seen ten or more times. V and J are TRBV28 and TRBJ2-2, with TRBD1 identical over 9 bases. Germline CDR1 and CDR2: MDHEN and SYDVKM. V gave up 3 bases and J gave up 4 bases; unmatched junction bases: 3. This CDR3 is 15 amino acids long. As DNA, the CDR3 is TGTGCCAGCAGTTTTCGGGACAGGGTCACCGGGGAGCTGTTTTTT. Encoded protein: CASSFRDRVTGELFF.